These T cell receptor beta chains were read from a single sample in a study of early stage breast cancer tumors. TCRdb keeps only in-frame clones here, not all; method: immunoSEQ multiplex PCR. The sample includes fewer than 50,000 clones, about 73% seen only once; the top ten take around 6.7%. The sample taken for sequencing was blood. Every receptor here comes from a person between 50 and 60 years old with breast cancer. Both conserved end residues are part of each CDR3. D genes are given only for firm matches. Size tells how often a clone was seen (once, few, many) or the class of an expanded clone, and some rows leave it out.

size	V	J	D	DNA	CDR3
NA	TRBV19	TRBJ2-5	TRBD2	TGTGCCAGTAGCCCCTTAAGGGGAGGGGAGACCCAGTACTTC	CASSPLRGGETQYF
once	TRBV19	TRBJ1-4	NA	TGTGCCAGTAGTATAGAAACTAGCGCTCTAGTGGGGAAACTGTTTTTT	CASSIETSALVGKLFF
NA	TRBV19	TRBJ2-1	TRBD1	TGTGCCAGTACCTCCGGACAGGGATCCTACAATGAGCAGTTCTTC	CASTSGQGSYNEQFF
NA	TRBV4-2	TRBJ1-3	NA	TGTGCCAGCAGCCCCCACCTGGGGAGCTCCCTCTCTGGAAACACCATATATTTT	CASSPHLGSSLSGNTIYF
NA	TRBV29-1	TRBJ2-3	TRBD2	TGCAGCGTTGGGGCTAGCGGTTCAGATACGCAGTATTTT	CSVGASGSDTQYF
NA	TRBV5-1	TRBJ1-4	TRBD1	TGCGCCAGCAGCTTCTCCGGGGACAGGGTAGAAAAACTGTTTTTT	CASSFSGDRVEKLFF
few	TRBV2	TRBJ1-4	NA	TGTGCCAGCAGTCCGGGTCCTAATGAAAAACTGTTTTTT	CASSPGPNEKLFF
few	TRBV18	TRBJ1-1	TRBD1	TGTGCCAGCTCACTCCGGGACAGGGCGGGTGAAGCTTTCTTT	CASSLRDRAGEAFF
NA	TRBV13	TRBJ1-1	NA	TGTGCCAGCAGCTTAGTGGGACTCTCGAGGGGAAACACTGAAGCTTTCTTT	CASSLVGLSRGNTEAFF
NA	TRBV5-1	TRBJ2-3	TRBD1	TGCGCCAGCAGTAAGGGAAACAGGGGACCAGATACGCAGTATTTT	CASSKGNRGPDTQYF
NA	TRBV7-2	TRBJ2-1	TRBD1	TGTGCCAGCAGCTTAAGGGGGGGCCGGGACAGGGGCTACAATGAGCAGTTCTTC	CASSLRGGRDRGYNEQFF
NA	TRBV7-8	TRBJ1-3	NA	TGTGCCACTACCAAAGGGGCTGGAAACACCATATATTTT	CATTKGAGNTIYF
once	TRBV14	TRBJ1-2	NA	TGTGCCAGCAGCCAAGTCGTCGGGGGGTATGGCTACACCTTC	CASSQVVGGYGYTF
NA	TRBV19	TRBJ1-1	NA	TGTGCCAGTAGGCCCGGCGGTCCGTCCACTGAAGCTTTCTTT	CASRPGGPSTEAFF
NA	TRBV6-1	TRBJ1-1	NA	TGTGCCAGCAGTGAAAGCGTGAACACTGAAGCTTTCTTT	CASSESVNTEAFF
NA	TRBV27	TRBJ2-7	TRBD1	TGTGCCAGCAGAACCCGTCCCAACGGACAGGGACGGCCCCACTACGAGCAGTACTTC	CASRTRPNGQGRPHYEQYF
NA	TRBV30	TRBJ1-2	TRBD1	TGTGCCTGGAGCTCAACAGGGGGCAAGGGCTACACCTTC	CAWSSTGGKGYTF
NA	TRBV5-6	TRBJ2-5	TRBD2	TGTGCCAGCAGCTTATTGGGACTAGCGGACCAAGAGACCCAGTACTTC	CASSLLGLADQETQYF
NA	TRBV7-9	TRBJ1-1	TRBD1	TGTGCCAGCAGCCAGGACAGGGTGGGGACTGAAGCTTTCTTT	CASSQDRVGTEAFF
few	TRBV9	TRBJ1-5	NA	TGTGCCAGCAGCCCTAGAGGGGGTCGAGGTCAGCCCCAGCATTTT	CASSPRGGRGQPQHF
NA	TRBV14	TRBJ2-1	TRBD2	TGTGCCAGCAGCCCCCAGGTAGCGGGGTTCTACAATGAGCAGTTCTTC	CASSPQVAGFYNEQFF
NA	TRBV9	TRBJ1-2	NA	TGTGCCAGCAGCCCCAGGGGCAGAGATAACTATGGCTACACCTTC	CASSPRGRDNYGYTF
NA	TRBV9	TRBJ2-2	NA	TGTGCCAGCAGCACCATACAGGGCACCGGGGAGCTGTTTTTT	CASSTIQGTGELFF
NA	TRBV6-5	TRBJ1-4	NA	TGTGCCAGCAGTCCCCTATTTGCAACTAATGAAAAACTGTTTTTT	CASSPLFATNEKLFF
NA	TRBV2	TRBJ2-7	NA	TGTGCCAGCAAAGAAGGACAGAACTACGAGCAGTACTTC	CASKEGQNYEQYF
NA	TRBV2	TRBJ2-7	NA	TGTGCCAGCAGCCCCCTTCGCGGACAGAGTGACTACGAGCAGTACTTC	CASSPLRGQSDYEQYF
many	TRBV7-9	TRBJ1-1	TRBD1	TGTGCCAGCAGCTTATCCCAGGGGGTGAACACTGAAGCTTTCTTT	CASSLSQGVNTEAFF
NA	TRBV12-5	TRBJ1-1	NA	TGTGCTAGTGGTTTGAGTAGCACTGAAGCTTTCTTT	CASGLSSTEAFF
NA	TRBV10-2	TRBJ2-1	TRBD2	TGCGCCAGCAGTGGGACTAGTGATGAGCAGTTCTTC	CASSGTSDEQFF